The clone carrying this T cell receptor beta chain was counted only a few times. The authors ran a second PCR of roughly 7 to 11 cycles using a sample-barcoded 5' primer and a J-beta primer mix. TCRdb passed the 5' RACE reads through MiXCR, listing each CDR3 protein once. The sample lists about 1.5 million distinct CDR3 sequences; under 55% were seen once. These data belong to a study of blood T cells in healthy people across ages. The J segment lost 7 bases and the V segment lost 2 bases, leaving 3 bases of the junction unmatched. This CDR3 spans 13 amino acids. Per germline, CDR1 MNHEY and CDR2 SVGEGT.

The source is a young woman in good health. Sequenced material: blood. The chain employs TRBV6-2 or TRBV6-3 and TRBJ2-3, with 7 bases matching TRBD1. The CDR3 protein is CASSYGTEHTQYF. The CDR3 DNA is TGTGCCAGCAGTTACGGGACAGAGCATACGCAGTATTTT.